This T cell receptor (beta chain) was recorded in a study of cytomegalovirus exposure and HLA in healthy donors. The CDR3 runs to 15 residues. The germline gives CDR1 MDHEN, CDR2 SYDVKM. The V gene end was trimmed by 5 bases and the J gene end by 0 bases; junction bases not matched to a gene: 6. Comments on this clone: The antigen is undetermined.

Sequenced by immunoSEQ multiplex PCR; TCRdb stores in-frame clones only, minus some. The sample carries tens of thousands of clones, 85% recorded once. The study drew the donors from its approximately 110-subject validation cohort, separate from the approximately 690-subject first cohort. Regarding the study as a whole: While the bulk of TCR sequences proved rare, some public TCRs turned up in many donors. There were 150 or so TCR beta chains listed as cytomegalovirus-associated.

The TCR originated in a man aged 25 to 45 in good health and CMV-seronegative. V usage is TRBV28 and J usage is TRBJ1-1, with 7 bases that match TRBD1. Sequences were obtained from PBMCs. The CDR3 nucleotides read TGTGCCAGCAGTCCCCGACAGGGACTGAACACTGAAGCTTTCTTT. Encoded protein: CASSPRQGLNTEAFF.